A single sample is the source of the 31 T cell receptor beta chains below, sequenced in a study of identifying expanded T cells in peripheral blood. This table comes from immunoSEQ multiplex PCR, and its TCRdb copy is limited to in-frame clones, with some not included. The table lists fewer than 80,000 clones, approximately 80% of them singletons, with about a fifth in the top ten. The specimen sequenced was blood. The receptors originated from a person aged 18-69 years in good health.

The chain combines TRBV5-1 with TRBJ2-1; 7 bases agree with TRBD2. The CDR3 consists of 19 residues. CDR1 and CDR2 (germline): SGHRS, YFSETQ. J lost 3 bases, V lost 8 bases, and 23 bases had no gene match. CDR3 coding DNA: TGCGCCAGTGCCCCGATCGGGCGGGGGTCCCTCCGCAGCTACAATGAGCAGTTCTTC. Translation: CASAPIGRGSLRSYNEQFF.

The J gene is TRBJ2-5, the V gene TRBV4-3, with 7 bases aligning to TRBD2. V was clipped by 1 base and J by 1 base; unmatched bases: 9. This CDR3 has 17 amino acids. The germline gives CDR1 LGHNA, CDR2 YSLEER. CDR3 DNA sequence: TGCGCCAGCAGCCAAGGCCATGGGGGGGAGGGCCAAGAGACCCAGTACTTC. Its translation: CASSQGHGGEGQETQYF.

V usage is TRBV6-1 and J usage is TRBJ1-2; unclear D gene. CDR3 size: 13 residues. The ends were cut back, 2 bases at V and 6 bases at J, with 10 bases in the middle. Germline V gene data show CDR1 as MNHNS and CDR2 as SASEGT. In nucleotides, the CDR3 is TGTGCCAGCAGTGAAACCCGACCCGATGGCTACACCTTC. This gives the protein CASSETRPDGYTF.

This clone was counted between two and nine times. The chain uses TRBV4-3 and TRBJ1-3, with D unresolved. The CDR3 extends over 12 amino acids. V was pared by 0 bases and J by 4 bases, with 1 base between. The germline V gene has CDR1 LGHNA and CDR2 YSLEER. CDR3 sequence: CASSQEGNTIYF. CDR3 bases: TGCGCCAGCAGCCAAGAAGGAAACACCATATATTTT.

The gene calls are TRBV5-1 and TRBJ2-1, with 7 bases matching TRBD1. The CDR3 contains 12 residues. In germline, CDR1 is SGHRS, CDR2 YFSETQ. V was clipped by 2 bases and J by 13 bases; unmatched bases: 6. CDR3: CASSFDGTAQFF. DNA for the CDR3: TGCGCCAGCAGCTTCGACGGGACAGCCCAGTTCTTC.

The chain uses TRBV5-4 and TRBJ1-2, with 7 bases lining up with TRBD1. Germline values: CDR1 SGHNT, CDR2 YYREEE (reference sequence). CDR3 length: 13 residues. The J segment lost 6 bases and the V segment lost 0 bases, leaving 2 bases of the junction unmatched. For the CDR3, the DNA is TGTGCCAGCAGCTTGGCGGACAGGAATGGCTACACCTTC. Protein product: CASSLADRNGYTF.

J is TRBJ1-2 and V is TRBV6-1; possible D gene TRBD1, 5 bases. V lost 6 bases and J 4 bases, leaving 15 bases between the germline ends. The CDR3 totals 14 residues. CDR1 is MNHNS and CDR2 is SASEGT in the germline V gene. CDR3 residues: CASRQGITFYGYTF. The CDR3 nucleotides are TGTGCCAGCAGGCAGGGTATCACCTTCTATGGCTACACCTTC.

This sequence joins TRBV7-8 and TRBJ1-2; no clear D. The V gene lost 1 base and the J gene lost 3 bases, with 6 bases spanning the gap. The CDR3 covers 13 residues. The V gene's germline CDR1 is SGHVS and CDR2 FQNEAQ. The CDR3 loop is CASSLDKDYGYTF. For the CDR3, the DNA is TGTGCCAGCAGCTTAGACAAAGACTATGGCTACACCTTC. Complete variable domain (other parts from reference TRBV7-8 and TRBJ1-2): GAGVSQSPRYKVAKRGQDVALRCDPISGHVSLFWYQQALGQGPEFLTYFQNEAQLDKSGLPSDRFFAERPEGSVSTLKIQRTQQEDSAVYLCASSLDKDYGYTFGSGTRLTVV.

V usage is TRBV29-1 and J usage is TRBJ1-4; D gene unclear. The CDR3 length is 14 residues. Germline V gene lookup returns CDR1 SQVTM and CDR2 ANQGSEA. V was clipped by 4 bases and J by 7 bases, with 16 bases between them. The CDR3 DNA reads TGCAGCGTTGCGTTAGCAAACCCCCTTGAAAAACTGTTTTTT. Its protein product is CSVALANPLEKLFF.

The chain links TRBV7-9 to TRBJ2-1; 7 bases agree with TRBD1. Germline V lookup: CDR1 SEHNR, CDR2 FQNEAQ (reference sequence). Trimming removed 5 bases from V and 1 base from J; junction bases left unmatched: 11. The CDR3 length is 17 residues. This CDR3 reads CASSPTRDSGSYNEQFF. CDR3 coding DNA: TGTGCCAGCAGCCCAACCAGGGACAGCGGATCCTACAATGAGCAGTTCTTC.

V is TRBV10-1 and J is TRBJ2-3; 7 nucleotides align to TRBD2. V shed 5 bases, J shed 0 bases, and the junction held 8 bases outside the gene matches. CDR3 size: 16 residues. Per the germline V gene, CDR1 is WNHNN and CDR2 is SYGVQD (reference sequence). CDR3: CASSSQRGLSTDTQYF. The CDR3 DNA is TGCGCCAGCAGTTCCCAGCGGGGACTTAGCACAGATACGCAGTATTTT.

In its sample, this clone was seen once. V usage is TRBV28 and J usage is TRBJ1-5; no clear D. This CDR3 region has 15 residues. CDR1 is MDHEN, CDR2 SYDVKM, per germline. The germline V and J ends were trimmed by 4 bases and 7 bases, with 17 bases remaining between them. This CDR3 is CASSSAGSGDQPQHF. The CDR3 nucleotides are TGTGCCAGCAGTTCCGCCGGATCGGGAGACCAGCCCCAGCATTTT.

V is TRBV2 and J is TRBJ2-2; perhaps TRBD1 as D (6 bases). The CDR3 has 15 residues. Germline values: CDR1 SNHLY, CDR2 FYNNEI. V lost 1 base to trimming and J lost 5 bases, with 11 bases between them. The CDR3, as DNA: TGTGCCAGCAGTGAAGTCAGGGGCGAAACCGGGGAGCTGTTTTTT. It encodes CASSEVRGETGELFF.

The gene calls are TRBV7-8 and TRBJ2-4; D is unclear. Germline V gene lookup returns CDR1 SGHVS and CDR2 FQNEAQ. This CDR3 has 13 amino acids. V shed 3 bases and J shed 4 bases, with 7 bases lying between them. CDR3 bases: TGTGCCAGCAGCTTGGCTAAAAAAAACATTCAGTACTTC. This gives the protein CASSLAKKNIQYF.

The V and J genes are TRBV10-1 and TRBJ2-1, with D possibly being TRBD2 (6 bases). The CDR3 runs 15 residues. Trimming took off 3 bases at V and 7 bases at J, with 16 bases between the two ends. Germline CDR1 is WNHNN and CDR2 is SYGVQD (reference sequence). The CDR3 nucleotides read TGCGCCAGCAGTGATTGGGGGACTGGTTTGAATGAGCAGTTCTTC. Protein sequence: CASSDWGTGLNEQFF.

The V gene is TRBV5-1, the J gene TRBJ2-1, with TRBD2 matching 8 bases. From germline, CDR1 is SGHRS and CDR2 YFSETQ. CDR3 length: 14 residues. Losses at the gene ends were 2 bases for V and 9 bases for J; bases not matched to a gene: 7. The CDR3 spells CASSLSSGIREQFF. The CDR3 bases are TGCGCCAGCAGCTTAAGTAGCGGGATCCGTGAGCAGTTCTTC.

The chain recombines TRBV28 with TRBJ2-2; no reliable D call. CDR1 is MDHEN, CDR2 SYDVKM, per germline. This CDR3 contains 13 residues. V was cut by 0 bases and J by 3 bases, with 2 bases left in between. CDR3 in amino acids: CASSLWDTGELFF. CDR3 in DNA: TGTGCCAGCAGTTTATGGGACACCGGGGAGCTGTTTTTT.

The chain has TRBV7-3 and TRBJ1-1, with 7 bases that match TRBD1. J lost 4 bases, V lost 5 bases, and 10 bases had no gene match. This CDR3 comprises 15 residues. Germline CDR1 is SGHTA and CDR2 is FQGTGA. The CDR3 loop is CASSLTGALGTEAFF. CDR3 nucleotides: TGTGCCAGCAGCCTTACAGGGGCCCTTGGCACTGAAGCTTTCTTT.

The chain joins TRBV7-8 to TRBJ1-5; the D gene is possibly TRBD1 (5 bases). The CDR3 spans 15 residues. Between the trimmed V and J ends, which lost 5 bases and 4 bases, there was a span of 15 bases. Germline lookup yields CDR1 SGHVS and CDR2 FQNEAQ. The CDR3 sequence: CASSQDSLMNQPQHF. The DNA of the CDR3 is TGTGCCAGCAGCCAAGACAGTTTAATGAATCAGCCCCAGCATTTT.

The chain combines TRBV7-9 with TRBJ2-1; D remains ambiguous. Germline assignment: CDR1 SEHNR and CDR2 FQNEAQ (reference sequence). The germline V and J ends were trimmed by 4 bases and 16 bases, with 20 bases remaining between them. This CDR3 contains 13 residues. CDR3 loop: CASSSPVIQESFF. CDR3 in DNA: TGTGCCAGCAGCTCCCCAGTAATCCAGGAAAGCTTCTTC.

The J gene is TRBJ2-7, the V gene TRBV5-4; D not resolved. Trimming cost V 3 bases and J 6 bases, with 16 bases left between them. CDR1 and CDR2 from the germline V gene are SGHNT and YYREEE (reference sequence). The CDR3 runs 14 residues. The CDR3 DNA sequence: TGTGCCAGCAGCTCGGAGAGACCCCAAGCCGAGCAGTACTTC. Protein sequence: CASSSERPQAEQYF.

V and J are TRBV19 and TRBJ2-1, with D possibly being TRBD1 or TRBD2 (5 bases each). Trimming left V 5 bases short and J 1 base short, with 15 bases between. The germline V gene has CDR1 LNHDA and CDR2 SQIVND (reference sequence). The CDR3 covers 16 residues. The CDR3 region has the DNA TGTGCCAGTAGTTCCTCCGGGGCCACTTCCTACAATGAGCAGTTCTTC. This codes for CASSSSGATSYNEQFF. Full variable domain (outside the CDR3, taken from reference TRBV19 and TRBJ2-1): DGGITQSPKYLFRKEGQNVTLSCEQNLNHDAMYWYRQDPGQGLRLIYYSQIVNDFQKGDIAEGYSVSREKKESFPLTVTSAQKNPTAFYLCASSSSGATSYNEQFFGPGTRLTVL.

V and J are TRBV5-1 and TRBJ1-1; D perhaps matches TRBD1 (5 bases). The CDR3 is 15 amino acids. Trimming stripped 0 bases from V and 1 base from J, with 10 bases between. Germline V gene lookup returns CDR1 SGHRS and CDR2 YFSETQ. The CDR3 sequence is CASSLGDLPNTEAFF. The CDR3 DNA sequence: TGCGCCAGCAGCTTGGGGGACCTCCCGAACACTGAAGCTTTCTTT.

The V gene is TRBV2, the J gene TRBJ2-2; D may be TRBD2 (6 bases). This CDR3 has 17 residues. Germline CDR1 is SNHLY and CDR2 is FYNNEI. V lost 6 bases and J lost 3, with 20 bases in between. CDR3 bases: TGTGCCAGCAGCAGACCCCTTCGCGGGGCGGACACCGGGGAGCTGTTTTTT. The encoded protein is CASSRPLRGADTGELFF.

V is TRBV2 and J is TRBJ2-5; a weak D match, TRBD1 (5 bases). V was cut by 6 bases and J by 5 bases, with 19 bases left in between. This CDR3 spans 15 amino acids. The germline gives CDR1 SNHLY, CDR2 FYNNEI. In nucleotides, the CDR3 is TGTGCCAGCAGCGAAAGGTTTGGGGCCTGGGAGACCCAGTACTTC. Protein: CASSERFGAWETQYF.

The chain's CDR3 is CASSPLGLNYQETQYF. The CDR3 nucleotides are TGCGCCAGCAGCCCCCTCGGGCTGAACTACCAAGAGACCCAGTACTTC. V is TRBV4-1 and J is TRBJ2-5; D is uncertain. CDR1 MGHRA and CDR2 YSYEKL come from the germline V gene. CDR3 length: 16 amino acids. V lost 4 bases to trimming and J lost 0 bases, with 15 bases between them.

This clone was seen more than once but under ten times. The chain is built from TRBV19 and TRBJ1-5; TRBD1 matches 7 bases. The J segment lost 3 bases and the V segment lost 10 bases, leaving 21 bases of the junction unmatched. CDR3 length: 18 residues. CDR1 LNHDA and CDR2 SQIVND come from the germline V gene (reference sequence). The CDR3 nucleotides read TGTGCCACCATCCCCAGGACAGGCGACGGGAGGAACAATCAGCCCCAGCATTTT. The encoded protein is CATIPRTGDGRNNQPQHF.

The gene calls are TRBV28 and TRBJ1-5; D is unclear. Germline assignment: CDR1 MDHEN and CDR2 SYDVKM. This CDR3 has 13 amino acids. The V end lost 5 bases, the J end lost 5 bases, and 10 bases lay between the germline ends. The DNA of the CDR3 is TGTGCCAGCAGTCGAGCCGGGGATCAGCCCCAGCATTTT. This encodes CASSRAGDQPQHF.

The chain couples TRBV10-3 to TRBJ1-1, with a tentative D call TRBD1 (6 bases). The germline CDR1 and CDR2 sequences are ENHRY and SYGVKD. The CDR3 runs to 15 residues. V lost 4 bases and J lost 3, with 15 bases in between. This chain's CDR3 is CAISAPGWGHTEAFF. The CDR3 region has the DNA TGTGCCATCAGTGCGCCAGGTTGGGGGCACACTGAAGCTTTCTTT.

The CDR3 coding sequence is TGTGCCAGTTCGGACAGGCTAGACTACACCTTC. This encodes CASSDRLDYTF. The chain couples TRBV28 to TRBJ1-2; 7 bases fit TRBD1. This CDR3 region has 11 residues. CDR1 and CDR2 from the germline V gene are MDHEN and SYDVKM. V lost 9 bases to trimming and J lost 10 bases; unmatched junction nucleotides: 8.

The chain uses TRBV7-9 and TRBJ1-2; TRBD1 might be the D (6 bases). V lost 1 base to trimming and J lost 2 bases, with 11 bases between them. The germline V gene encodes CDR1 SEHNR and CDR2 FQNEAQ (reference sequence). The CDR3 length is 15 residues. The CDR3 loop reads CASSLVGGHNYGYTF. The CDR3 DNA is TGTGCCAGCAGCTTAGTGGGGGGACACAACTATGGCTACACCTTC.